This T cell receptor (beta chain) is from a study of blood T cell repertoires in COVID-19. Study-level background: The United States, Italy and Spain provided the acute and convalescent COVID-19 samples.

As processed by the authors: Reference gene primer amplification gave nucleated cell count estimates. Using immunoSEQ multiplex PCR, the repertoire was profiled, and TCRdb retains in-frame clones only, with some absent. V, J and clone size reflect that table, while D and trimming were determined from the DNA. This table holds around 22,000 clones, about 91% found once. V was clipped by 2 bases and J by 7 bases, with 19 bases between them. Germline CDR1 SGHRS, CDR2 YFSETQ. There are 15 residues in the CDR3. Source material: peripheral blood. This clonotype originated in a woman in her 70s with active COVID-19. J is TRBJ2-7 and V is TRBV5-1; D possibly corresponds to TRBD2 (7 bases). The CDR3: CASSFPGGAFREQYF. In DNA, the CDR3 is TGCGCCAGCAGCTTTCCGGGGGGCGCGTTTCGGGAGCAGTACTTC.